Detailed here is one T cell receptor (beta chain). The protocol was immunoSEQ multiplex PCR, while the TCRdb copy is restricted to in-frame clones and leaves out a portion. The sample holds hundreds of thousands of clones, 70% to 90% seen once. The data originate from a study of blood T cell repertoires in COVID-19. Whole-study context: PBMCs, B-cell-depleted T cells, or T cells provided the cDNA or gDNA that made up the material.

The CDR3 has 14 amino acids. Unmatched junction bases numbered 0, after V lost 4 bases and J lost 4 bases. CDR1 and CDR2 (germline): LGHNA, YSLEER. The source of this sequence is a man in his forties or fifties with active or convalescent COVID-19. Material for sequencing was peripheral blood. The genes are TRBV4-3 and TRBJ1-5; 11 nucleotides match TRBD1. The CDR3 nucleotides read TGCGCCAGCAGCCGGGACAGGGGGAATCAGCCCCAGCATTTT. It translates to CASSRDRGNQPQHF.